A single sample is the source of the 20 T cell receptor beta chains below, sequenced in a study of T cells after yellow fever vaccination (dated by TCRdb to between 2018 and 2021). According to the study, the label for this sample's treatment or condition signals: live attenuated yellow fever vaccine strain. The receptor library was made with 5' RACE. The sequencer listed for this sample is Illumina HiSeq 2500. TCRdb cleaned the public reads at Q25 with fastp, built clones with MiXCR and kept in-frame beta chains. Entries are consolidated by CDR3 protein sequence, retaining the most common genes and DNA. The sample data list approximately 12,000 distinct CDR3 sequences, and roughly 6% of these were observed just once. The ten largest clones represent 0.93% of the sample. The specimen was PBMCs, either bulk or a sorted T-cell subset (CD4+, CD8+, memory, or dextramer-sorted; not recorded which), collected on the day of the yellow fever booster vaccination. The receptors originated from a man aged 25 to 40 who received the YFV17D yellow fever vaccine.

This clonotype occurred a few times. A much larger clone differs from this one at a single base, so this may be a read error. The V gene is TRBV5-5, the J gene TRBJ2-1; TRBD1 agrees at 11 bases. The CDR3 is 15 amino acids. V shed 8 bases, J shed 2 bases, and the junction held 6 bases outside the gene matches. CDR1 is SGHKS and CDR2 is YYEKEE in the germline V gene (reference sequence). The CDR3 sequence: CARSPGQGAYNEQFF. The CDR3 nucleotides are TGTGCCAGGAGCCCGGGACAGGGGGCCTACAATGAGCAGTTCTTC.

This clonotype is labeled medium-sized. The rearrangement joins TRBV29-1 to TRBJ1-2; possible D gene TRBD1, 6 bases. The CDR3 sequence is 14 residues long. The germline V and J ends were trimmed by 4 bases and 2 bases, with 14 bases remaining between them. Per the germline V gene, CDR1 is SQVTM and CDR2 is ANQGSEA. CDR3 in DNA: TGCAGCGTTGGATCCTCGACAGGCAACTATGGCTACACCTTC. It yields the protein CSVGSSTGNYGYTF.

This clonotype was counted at least ten times. The gene calls are TRBV10-3 and TRBJ2-2; D possibly corresponds to TRBD1 (6 bases). This CDR3 spans 14 amino acids. Trimming removed 6 bases at V and 0 bases at J, with 8 bases between. CDR1 and CDR2 from the germline V gene are ENHRY and SYGVKD. The CDR3 DNA reads as TGTGCCATCAGAAGGGACACGAACACCGGGGAGCTGTTTTTT. This sequence encodes CAIRRDTNTGELFF.

This clonotype is labeled as medium-sized (0.01 to 0.1%). This chain's CDR3 is CATSDIRGRTDTQYF. The DNA for the CDR3 is TGTGCCACCAGTGATATCAGGGGGCGAACAGATACGCAGTATTTT. The chain is built from TRBV24-1 and TRBJ2-3; 8 nucleotides agree with TRBD1. The CDR3 runs 15 residues. CDR1 KGHDR and CDR2 SFDVKD come from the germline V gene. Trimming at V came to 3 bases and at J to 3 bases, leaving 4 bases not matched to a gene.

At least ten counts were recorded for this clonotype. The rearrangement links TRBV20-1 to TRBJ2-3; no reliable D call. V was clipped by 1 base and J by 4 bases, with 15 bases between them. Germline V gene sequence: CDR1 DFQATT, CDR2 SNEGSKA (reference sequence). The CDR3 is 15 amino acids. The CDR3 coding sequence is TGCAGTGCTAGAGTTCTTGGTAGCCAAGCAGATACGCAGTATTTT. Protein: CSARVLGSQADTQYF.

By sample share, this clonotype is medium-sized. CDR3 in DNA: TGCAGCGGTAGGACAGGGGAAGGCTACACCTTC. The encoded protein is CSGRTGEGYTF. V is TRBV29-1 and J is TRBJ1-2, with 9 bases aligning to TRBD1. This CDR3 has 11 residues. Germline V gene lookup returns CDR1 SQVTM and CDR2 ANQGSEA. Losses at the gene ends were 7 bases for V and 8 bases for J; bases not matched to a gene: 5.

This clonotype was observed at least ten times. The V call is TRBV6-2 or TRBV6-3, the J call TRBJ1-1, with D hard to call. Germline CDR1 MNHEY, CDR2 SVGEGT. The CDR3 runs to 12 residues. The V and J ends lost 6 bases and 3 bases respectively, with 8 bases between them. The CDR3 reads CASRGFDTEAFF. The DNA of the CDR3 is TGTGCCAGCAGAGGATTCGACACTGAAGCTTTCTTT.

This clonotype showed up just a few times. The chain carries TRBV7-2 and TRBJ2-6; D is unresolved. The V gene lost 2 bases and the J gene lost 4 bases, with 12 bases spanning the gap. Germline CDR1 reads SGHTA; CDR2 reads FQGNSA. The CDR3 loop spans 16 amino acids. In DNA, the CDR3 is TGTGCCAGCAGCTTACGTATTCGGTCCGGGGCCAACGTCCTGACTTTC. Its protein is CASSLRIRSGANVLTF.

The table lists this clonotype with many counts. The J gene is TRBJ2-7, the V gene TRBV6-1; 9 nucleotides line up with TRBD1. The CDR3 spans 15 residues. The germline CDR1 and CDR2 sequences are MNHNS and SASEGT. Trimming removed 4 bases from V and 4 bases from J; junction bases left unmatched: 8. CDR3 bases: TGTGCCAGCAGTGCGACAGGGGGTTCGGGATACGAGCAGTACTTC. The encoded protein is CASSATGGSGYEQYF.

This clonotype occurred many times. The chain couples TRBV20-1 to TRBJ1-2; no reliable D call. V gave up 1 base and J gave up 4 bases, with 10 bases separating them. This CDR3 spans 13 amino acids. Germline V CDR1 and CDR2: DFQATT, SNEGSKA (reference sequence). CDR3 DNA sequence: TGCAGTGCTAGAGTGGCAGGCCTCTATGGCTACACCTTC. Residues: CSARVAGLYGYTF.

This clonotype was counted many times. The gene calls are TRBV20-1 and TRBJ2-7; TRBD1 matches at 7 bases. V gave up 2 bases and J gave up 1 base; unmatched junction bases: 5. The CDR3 is 14 amino acids. The germline V gene has CDR1 DFQATT and CDR2 SNEGSKA (reference sequence). The CDR3 region has the DNA TGCAGTGCTAGAAAAGGACAGGCTTCCTACGAGCAGTACTTC. Its protein product is CSARKGQASYEQYF.

By frequency in the sample, this clonotype is medium-sized. The rearrangement uses TRBV3-1 and TRBJ2-2; TRBD1 matches 8 bases. This CDR3 region has 15 residues. From germline, CDR1 is LGHDT and CDR2 YNNKEL (reference sequence). Trimming took 4 bases from V and 4 from J; bases not matched to a gene: 5. The CDR3 bases are TGTGCCAGCAGCCCGACAGGGGTCGGCACCGGGGAGCTGTTTTTT. Residues: CASSPTGVGTGELFF. Full variable domain (missing parts from reference TRBV3-1 and TRBJ2-2): DTAVSQTPKYLVTQMGNDKSIKCEQNLGHDTMYWYKQDSKKFLKIMFSYNNKELIINETVPNRFSPKSPDKAHLNLHINSLELGDSAVYFCASSPTGVGTGELFFGEGSRLTVL.

This clonotype was observed many times. The rearrangement uses TRBV20-1 and TRBJ2-7; D possibly uses TRBD1 or TRBD2 (5 bases each). V was clipped by 6 bases and J by 0 bases, with 9 bases between them. Germline CDR1 reads DFQATT; CDR2 reads SNEGSKA (reference sequence). The length of the CDR3 is 12 residues. CDR3 amino acids: CSARDLSYEQYF. The CDR3 coding sequence is TGCAGTGCAAGGGACCTCTCCTACGAGCAGTACTTC.

The sample holds many counts of this clonotype. The chain combines TRBV5-6 with TRBJ2-1; a weak D match, TRBD1 (5 bases). V lost 4 bases and J 9 bases, leaving 14 bases between the germline ends. The CDR3 totals 13 residues. Per germline, CDR1 SGHDT and CDR2 YYEEEE. CDR3 loop: CASSLPTGGEQFF. The DNA of the CDR3 is TGTGCCAGCAGCCTTCCTACAGGTGGTGAGCAGTTCTTC.

This clonotype is termed medium-sized (0.01 to 0.1%). This rearrangement joins TRBV20-1 to TRBJ2-7; 7 bases line up with TRBD2. This CDR3 region has 16 residues. Per the germline V gene, CDR1 is DFQATT and CDR2 is SNEGSKA (reference sequence). After removal of 2 bases from V and 1 base from J, the junction contained 11 bases not matched to a gene. CDR3 residues: CSARPPSGIASYEQYF. The CDR3 region has the DNA TGCAGTGCTAGACCTCCGAGCGGGATAGCTTCCTACGAGCAGTACTTC.

Sample share makes this clonotype medium-sized (0.01 to 0.1%). The rearrangement joins TRBV12-3 or TRBV12-4 to TRBJ1-4; D may be TRBD1 (5 bases). This CDR3 region has 14 residues. V was shortened by 5 bases and J by 5 bases, with 12 bases between the two germline ends. The CDR3 DNA sequence: TGTGCCAGCAGTCCTTCAGGGCCCAATGAAAAACTGTTTTTT. This translates into CASSPSGPNEKLFF.

This clonotype was detected many times. The rearrangement uses TRBV15 and TRBJ2-3; maybe TRBD2 (6 bases). CDR1 is LNHNV, CDR2 YYDKDF, per germline (reference sequence). V lost 5 bases, J lost 9 bases, and 18 bases lay in between. The CDR3 is 14 residues long. CDR3 nucleotides: TGTGCCACCAGCCCCCGGGCAGGCGGGACCACGCAGTATTTT. As protein: CATSPRAGGTTQYF. Looking up the rest from reference TRBV15 and TRBJ2-3 gives the full variable domain: DAMVIQNPRYQVTQFGKPVTLSCSQTLNHNVMYWYQQKSSQAPKLLFHYYDKDFNNEADTPDNFQSRRPNTSFCFLDIRSPGLGDTAMYLCATSPRAGGTTQYFGPGTRLTVL.

This chain uses TRBV12-3 or TRBV12-4 with TRBJ2-6; D unclear. The CDR3 has 18 residues. The CDR3 nucleotides are TGTACCTGCAGTTTTTCCTCCGTCAAAGGGTCTGGGGCCAACGTCCTGACTTTC. As protein: CTCSFSSVKGSGANVLTF.

This clonotype is categorized as medium-sized. The chain uses TRBV12-3 or TRBV12-4 and TRBJ1-1; the D gene is possibly TRBD1 (5 bases). V was clipped by 7 bases and J by 3 bases, with 15 bases between them. The CDR3 is 14 amino acids. CDR3 nucleotides: TGTGCCAGCACCGAACAGGCGGGATACACTGAAGCTTTCTTT. Translating gives CASTEQAGYTEAFF.

This clonotype was detected many times. The junction departs from the called germline gene at one end, perhaps through a read error. The rearrangement uses TRBV29-1 and TRBJ1-2; D unclear. Germline V gene sequence: CDR1 SQVTM, CDR2 ANQGSEA. CDR3 length: 11 residues. Here the CDR3 DNA reads TGCAGCGTCGCAGAACCTGCTTATGGGGACTTC. It yields the protein CSVAEPAYGDF.